The count of the clone carrying this TCR beta chain is one. The data belong to a study of CD8+ T cells in alopecia areata. After isolation, RNA underwent reverse transcription to generate cDNA as the sequencing template. Profiling relied on immunoSEQ multiplex PCR, and the TCRdb table lists in-frame clones only, not all of them. The sample shows 70,000 to 95,000 clones, just over 50% of them seen only once. The germline V gene encodes CDR1 SGHDT and CDR2 YYEEEE. This CDR3 comprises 13 residues. V lost 4 bases to trimming and J lost 10 bases, with 12 bases between them. J is TRBJ1-6 and V is TRBV5-6; D is uncertain. This TCR was recovered from a human donor with alopecia areata. The sample was NKG2D-high CD8+ T cells sorted from blood. CDR3 residues: CASSLGGGSPLHF. The CDR3, as DNA: TGTGCCAGCAGCCTTGGTGGCGGATCACCCCTCCACTTT.